What follows are 6 T cell receptor beta chains derived from one specimen sequenced in a study of post-analysis software for immune sequencing data. Study results and limitations: There were several TRBV segments more frequent in patients than controls, and TRBV5-6, TRBV5-1 and TRBV20-1 were among them.

cDNA libraries of TCR beta carried unique molecular identifiers. TCRdb used MiXCR to reprocess the PCR reads, holding one entry per CDR3 protein. The sample consists of 450,000 to 650,000 distinct CDR3 sequences, roughly 45% of them appearing once. Their cognate antigens are unknown. The source material was blood. These receptors all come from a girl aged 5 to 17 with multiple sclerosis.

The rearrangement links TRBV7-6 to TRBJ2-1; 7 positions agree with TRBD2. The CDR3 spans 15 residues. V lost 1 base and J lost 7; bases outside the gene matches: 7. Germline-derived CDR1 and CDR2 are SGHVS and FNYEAQ. For the CDR3, the DNA is TGTGCCAGCAGCTTAGGGGCAGGGCGGGGGAATGAGCAGTTCTTC. It yields the protein CASSLGAGRGNEQFF.

This chain links TRBV27 with TRBJ1-5, with D hard to call. With 5 bases removed from V and 0 bases from J, the gap between germline ends came to 11 bases. Per the germline V gene, CDR1 is MNHEY and CDR2 is SMNVEV (reference sequence). The CDR3 runs to 15 residues. CDR3 sequence: CASSPTLNSNQPQHF. The CDR3 region has the DNA TGTGCCAGCAGTCCGACCCTTAATAGCAATCAGCCCCAGCATTTT.

The chain links TRBV5-5 to TRBJ1-5; the D gene is possibly TRBD1 (6 bases). Germline V CDR1 and CDR2: SGHKS, YYEKEE (reference sequence). The CDR3 extends over 16 amino acids. Deletions cut 0 bases from V and 3 bases from J, with 13 bases between. For the CDR3, the DNA is TGTGCCAGCAGCTTGGCGGCAGGGGAAGCCAATCAGCCCCAGCATTTT. Its protein is CASSLAAGEANQPQHF.

The chain joins TRBV10-3 to TRBJ1-2; 7 nucleotides match TRBD1. The germline V gene encodes CDR1 ENHRY and CDR2 SYGVKD. CDR3 length equals 13 residues. V was pared by 7 bases and J by 7 bases, with 9 bases of the junction left unmatched. This CDR3 reads CAIKLPDRPGYTF. CDR3 coding DNA: TGTGCCATCAAGCTCCCGGACAGGCCTGGCTACACCTTC.

This sequence joins TRBV20-1 and TRBJ2-5; D possibly corresponds to TRBD2 (6 bases). CDR1 is DFQATT and CDR2 is SNEGSKA in the germline V gene (reference sequence). V shed 5 bases and J shed 2 bases, with 15 bases lying between them. The CDR3 consists of 14 residues. The CDR3 here is CSARAGTPQETQYF. The DNA of the CDR3 is TGCAGTGCTCGGGCCGGGACTCCACAAGAGACCCAGTACTTC.

This chain connects TRBV12-3 or TRBV12-4 to TRBJ2-5; perhaps TRBD1 as D (6 bases). The CDR3 has 15 residues. V shed 5 bases and J shed 3 bases, with 16 bases lying between them. CDR3 sequence (DNA): TGTGCCAGCAGTCCGGGACCCGGGGACAAAGAGACCCAGTACTTC. It is translated as CASSPGPGDKETQYF.